The next 28 T cell receptor beta chains were all read from a single sample in a study of regulatory T cells in long-lasting Graves disease. Noted time point: persistent/refractory GD, antithyroid drugs over 5 years with positive TRAb. Scientists built the TCR library using RNA that was extracted from PBMCs. For TCR beta, libraries came from iRepertoire HTBI primers and Arm-PCR of CDR3 regions. From the multiplex PCR reads, TCRdb called clonotypes with MiXCR, one entry per CDR3 protein. The table records about 470,000 distinct CDR3 sequences, less than 25% of them present only once. This specimen consisted of peripheral blood mononuclear cells (PBMCs), obtained when the disease was refractory, from a patient treated with antithyroid drugs. These receptors were collected from a female donor with Graves disease.

This clonotype was observed at least ten times. This chain uses TRBV6-1 with TRBJ2-2; D is uncertain. CDR3 length equals 11 residues. Germline V CDR1 and CDR2: MNHNS, SASEGT. V shed 10 bases and J shed 6 bases, with 9 bases lying between them. DNA of the CDR3: TGTGCCACCCCCGTGTCCGGGGAGCTGTTTTTT. Encoded protein: CATPVSGELFF.

This clonotype was recorded a few times. The gene calls are TRBV9 and TRBJ2-7; D possibly corresponds to TRBD1 (6 bases). From germline, CDR1 is SGDLS and CDR2 YYNGEE. V shed 0 bases and J shed 5 bases, with 15 bases lying between them. The CDR3 is made up of 15 amino acids. In nucleotides, the CDR3 is TGTGCCAGCAGCGTAGCAGCTCAACAGGGTAACGAGCAGTACTTC. Its translation is CASSVAAQQGNEQYF.

This clonotype was recorded a few times. V usage is TRBV29-1 and J usage is TRBJ2-7; D unclear. The CDR3 spans 11 residues. Trimming removed 6 bases from V and 3 bases from J, with 9 bases in between. Germline V gene data show CDR1 as SQVTM and CDR2 as ANQGSEA. CDR3 sequence reads: CSVLDGYEQYF. CDR3 coding DNA: TGCAGCGTCTTGGACGGCTACGAGCAGTACTTC.

The chain joins TRBV7-9 to TRBJ2-2; D remains unclear. This CDR3 contains 15 residues. Trimming removed 5 bases from V and 5 bases from J, with 15 bases in between. Germline V lookup: CDR1 SEHNR, CDR2 FQNEAQ (reference sequence). This CDR3 reads CASSPNRAVTGELFF. In DNA form, the CDR3 reads TGTGCCAGCAGCCCAAACCGGGCAGTAACCGGGGAGCTGTTTTTT.

In this sample, this clonotype turned up many times. This rearrangement joins TRBV2 to TRBJ1-4, with TRBD1 matching 7 bases. CDR3 length equals 15 residues. With 4 bases clipped from V and 8 bases from J, the junction kept 10 bases outside the gene matches. Germline CDR1 SNHLY, CDR2 FYNNEI. CDR3 protein: CASSVLQGTVEKLFF. As DNA, the CDR3 is TGTGCCAGCAGTGTCCTACAGGGGACGGTCGAAAAACTGTTTTTT.

This clonotype was counted many times. The chain is built from TRBV11-2 and TRBJ2-7; D is uncertain. The CDR3 has 14 amino acids. Trimming stripped 1 base from V and 3 bases from J, with 10 bases between. Per germline, CDR1 SGHAT and CDR2 FQNNGV. The CDR3 spells CASSLGGRFYEQYF. The CDR3 nucleotides are TGTGCCAGCAGCTTAGGAGGCAGGTTCTACGAGCAGTACTTC. Complete variable domain (other parts from reference TRBV11-2 and TRBJ2-7): EAGVAQSPRYKIIEKRQSVAFWCNPISGHATLYWYQQILGQGPKLLIQFQNNGVVDDSQLPKDRFSAERLKGVDSTLKIQPAKLEDSAVYLCASSLGGRFYEQYFGPGTRLTVT.

The chain has TRBV7-9 and TRBJ1-1; perhaps TRBD1 as D (5 bases). Germline V CDR1 and CDR2: SEHNR, FQNEAQ (reference sequence). The CDR3 sequence is 14 residues long. Trimming removed 5 bases from V and 4 bases from J, with 14 bases in between. CDR3 in DNA: TGTGCCAGCAGCCGTACAGGAAAGGGCACTGAAGCTTTCTTT. It yields the protein CASSRTGKGTEAFF.

The V gene is TRBV20-1, the J gene TRBJ2-2; no firm D call. V shed 2 bases and J shed 7 bases, with 17 bases lying between them. The CDR3 is 15 residues long. Germline V CDR1 and CDR2: DFQATT, SNEGSKA (reference sequence). The CDR3 loop reads CSARNSRMGIGELFF. CDR3 DNA sequence: TGCAGTGCTAGAAATTCCCGGATGGGGATCGGGGAGCTGTTTTTT.

This clonotype was seen ten or more times. This chain links TRBV20-1 with TRBJ1-1; D is unresolved. CDR1 is DFQATT and CDR2 is SNEGSKA in the germline V gene (reference sequence). With 3 bases removed from V and 1 base from J, the gap between germline ends came to 15 bases. The CDR3 consists of 15 residues. CDR3 amino acids: CSARVPEQPNTEAFF. CDR3 in DNA: TGCAGTGCTAGGGTCCCGGAACAGCCGAACACTGAAGCTTTCTTT.

The chain recombines TRBV4-1 with TRBJ1-5, with D perhaps TRBD1 (5 bases). This CDR3 has 16 amino acids. Trimming removed 3 bases from V and 2 bases from J, with 14 bases in between. Germline CDR1 and CDR2: MGHRA and YSYEKL. The CDR3 coding sequence is TGCGCCAGCAGCCATGGTATGGGGCACGGCAATCAGCCCCAGCATTTT. The encoded protein is CASSHGMGHGNQPQHF.

This clonotype was seen more than once but under ten times. The rearrangement links TRBV28 to TRBJ1-5, with 7 bases lining up with TRBD1. This CDR3 spans 14 amino acids. Trimming cost V 8 bases and J 4 bases; bases outside gene matches: 8. Looked up from germline, CDR1 is MDHEN and CDR2 is SYDVKM. This CDR3 is CASYTGARNQPQHF. The CDR3 DNA is TGTGCCAGCTATACAGGGGCGCGGAATCAGCCCCAGCATTTT.

This clonotype turned up a few times. The rearrangement uses TRBV10-2 and TRBJ1-1; D uncertain. The CDR3 is 18 residues long. Germline V lookup: CDR1 WSHSY, CDR2 SAAADI. Trimming took 2 bases from V and 5 from J, leaving 24 bases between them. CDR3 protein: CASSERRTESNIETEAFF. The CDR3 DNA is TGCGCCAGCAGTGAGCGTCGGACGGAAAGTAATATCGAAACTGAAGCTTTCTTT.

There are many counts of this clonotype. Here the CDR3 DNA reads TGTGCCAGCATTTGGACAGGGGCGCACGAGCAGTACTTC. The encoded protein is CASIWTGAHEQYF. The chain carries TRBV6-1 and TRBJ2-7, with 9 bases aligning to TRBD1. This CDR3 comprises 13 residues. V was pared by 7 bases and J by 5 bases, with 6 bases of the junction left unmatched. Germline V gene lookup returns CDR1 MNHNS and CDR2 SASEGT.

This clonotype was seen many times. The chain uses TRBV19 and TRBJ1-1, with 7 bases that match TRBD1. Per the germline V gene, CDR1 is LNHDA and CDR2 is SQIVND (reference sequence). The CDR3 loop spans 14 amino acids. J was trimmed by 5 bases and V by 3 bases; bases with no gene match: 6. CDR3 in DNA: TGTGCCAGTAGTATTGGAGACAGGGAGACTGAAGCTTTCTTT. Translated: CASSIGDRETEAFF.

The sample holds a few counts of this clonotype. The rearrangement joins TRBV27 to TRBJ2-1, with D possibly TRBD1 on 5 matching bases. V lost 3 bases to trimming and J lost 0 bases, with 9 bases between them. The length of the CDR3 is 15 residues. The germline CDR1 and CDR2 sequences are MNHEY and SMNVEV (reference sequence). Here the CDR3 reads CASSFRAGSYNEQFF. In DNA, the CDR3 is TGTGCCAGCAGTTTCAGGGCCGGCTCCTACAATGAGCAGTTCTTC.

Here the CDR3 reads CASSQAQGAHTGELFF. CDR3 bases: TGTGCCAGCAGCCAAGCACAGGGGGCGCACACCGGGGAGCTGTTTTTT. J is TRBJ2-2 and V is TRBV4-2; 9 positions agree with TRBD1. The germline V gene encodes CDR1 LGHNA and CDR2 YNFKEQ. With V trimmed by 1 base and J by 3 bases, 3 bases remained unmatched. This CDR3 is built from 16 residues.

In this sample, this clonotype turned up many times. The chain links TRBV28 to TRBJ1-2; maybe TRBD1 (6 bases). CDR1 and CDR2 from the germline V gene are MDHEN and SYDVKM. This CDR3 has 14 amino acids. Trimming stripped 5 bases from V and 8 bases from J, with 18 bases between. CDR3 in amino acids: CASSPIRGAGGYTF. The CDR3 bases are TGTGCCAGCAGTCCCATAAGGGGGGCGGGCGGCTACACCTTC.

This clonotype appeared a few times. The J gene is TRBJ1-5, the V gene TRBV20-1; D gene ambiguous. V lost 4 bases to trimming and J lost 5 bases, with 12 bases between them. Germline lookup yields CDR1 DFQATT and CDR2 SNEGSKA (reference sequence). The CDR3 covers 13 residues. The CDR3 is CSATRRTDQPQHF. As DNA, the CDR3 is TGCAGTGCTACAAGACGGACGGATCAGCCCCAGCATTTT.

This clonotype was counted many times. The chain employs TRBV29-1 and TRBJ1-2, with TRBD1 identical over 7 bases. V lost 1 base to trimming and J lost 1 base; unmatched junction nucleotides: 3. CDR1 and CDR2 from the germline V gene are SQVTM and ANQGSEA. The CDR3 runs to 14 residues. The CDR3 sequence is CSVEAHRGNYGYTF. CDR3 in DNA: TGCAGCGTTGAAGCCCACAGGGGTAACTATGGCTACACCTTC.

This clonotype was observed at least ten times. The genes are TRBV27 and TRBJ2-7; the D is unclear. The V end was cut by 3 bases, the J end by 2 bases, with 11 bases between. Looked up from germline, CDR1 is MNHEY and CDR2 is SMNVEV (reference sequence). CDR3 length equals 14 residues. This CDR3 is CASSFWGPPYEQYF. CDR3 nucleotides: TGTGCCAGCAGTTTTTGGGGTCCCCCCTACGAGCAGTACTTC.

V usage is TRBV27 and J usage is TRBJ2-2; TRBD1 matches at 9 bases. Germline CDR1 reads MNHEY; CDR2 reads SMNVEV (reference sequence). The CDR3 loop spans 15 amino acids. Trimming cost V 0 bases and J 6 bases; bases outside gene matches: 2. CDR3 sequence (DNA): TGTGCCAGCAGTTTATCAGGACAGGGGTCCGGGGAGCTGTTTTTT. Amino acids: CASSLSGQGSGELFF.

At least ten counts were recorded for this clonotype. This chain joins TRBV19 and TRBJ2-7, with TRBD2 matching over 10 bases. The germline V gene has CDR1 LNHDA and CDR2 SQIVND (reference sequence). The CDR3 has 14 residues. Trimming took 8 bases from V and 3 from J; bases not matched to a gene: 7. The CDR3 DNA follows: TGTGCCAGTTCAGCGGGGGGGGCCTTCTACGAGCAGTACTTC. The encoded protein is CASSAGGAFYEQYF.

This clonotype has a handful of counts. V and J are TRBV28 and TRBJ2-2, with D possibly matching TRBD1 (5 bases). Trimming cost V 6 bases and J 4 bases, with 12 bases left between them. Germline V gene data show CDR1 as MDHEN and CDR2 as SYDVKM. The CDR3 loop spans 14 amino acids. CDR3 residues: CASRWTSTTGELFF. CDR3 coding DNA: TGTGCCAGCAGATGGACATCCACCACCGGGGAGCTGTTTTTT.

This clonotype was counted only a few times. The CDR3 here is CASIKGPEAFF. In DNA form, the CDR3 reads TGTGCCAGCATCAAGGGTCCTGAAGCTTTCTTT. The chain is built from TRBV6-1 and TRBJ1-1; D ambiguous. Germline assignment: CDR1 MNHNS and CDR2 SASEGT. This CDR3 has 11 residues. The V end was cut by 7 bases, the J end by 6 bases, with 9 bases between.

In this sample, this clonotype turned up many times. The V call is TRBV28, the J call TRBJ2-5; TRBD1 aligns across 11 bases. The germline V gene has CDR1 MDHEN and CDR2 SYDVKM. The CDR3 consists of 16 residues. The J segment lost 5 bases and the V segment lost 5 bases, leaving 10 bases of the junction unmatched. CDR3 sequence (DNA): TGTGCCAGCAGTACAACCTGGGACAGGGGGGGGGAGACCCAGTACTTC. It is translated as CASSTTWDRGGETQYF.

This clonotype was observed many times. The chain joins TRBV5-1 to TRBJ1-4; perhaps TRBD1 as D (5 bases). Germline V gene data show CDR1 as SGHRS and CDR2 as YFSETQ. The CDR3 has 15 residues. Between the trimmed V and J ends, which lost 1 base and 8 bases, there was a span of 15 bases. The chain's CDR3 is CASSLFPGASEKLFF. CDR3 nucleotides: TGCGCCAGCAGCTTGTTTCCCGGGGCGTCCGAAAAACTGTTTTTT.

This clonotype was seen only a few times. The rearrangement links TRBV28 to TRBJ1-3; D possibly corresponds to TRBD1 (6 bases). This CDR3 has 14 residues. V dropped 8 bases and J dropped 4 bases, with 15 bases sitting between them. Germline lookup yields CDR1 MDHEN and CDR2 SYDVKM. CDR3: CASVPQGYGNTIYF. The CDR3 bases are TGTGCCAGCGTACCCCAGGGGTACGGAAACACCATATATTTT.

This clonotype came up a few times. The V gene is TRBV6-2 or TRBV6-3, the J gene TRBJ1-5; D is perhaps TRBD1 (5 bases). Germline loops: CDR1 MNHEY, CDR2 SVGEGT. The V end lost 2 bases, the J end lost 2 bases, and 7 bases lay between the germline ends. CDR3 length equals 14 residues. CDR3 DNA: TGTGCCAGCAGTTACCCGACAGGCAATCAGCCCCAGCATTTT. This translates into CASSYPTGNQPQHF.